Listed below are T cell receptor beta chains from one sample, sequenced in a study of spatial heterogeneity in lung cancer. MiXCR, run by TCRdb on the 5' RACE reads, gives a single entry per CDR3 protein. There are almost 3,000 distinct CDR3 sequences in the sample; about 7% occur only once, and about 11% lies in the top ten. The sequencing used lung tumor tissue, collected at surgery. Receptor source: a female donor with early-stage non-small cell lung cancer. CDR3s include the opening cysteine and the closing phenylalanine or tryptophan.

v_gene	j_gene	CDR3aa
TRBV30	TRBJ2-7	CAWRALRGREQYF
TRBV20-1	TRBJ2-3	CSAGGDTQYF
TRBV4-3	TRBJ1-4	CASSQEDSGNEKLFF
TRBV7-9	TRBJ2-3	CASSFATDTQYF
TRBV4-2	TRBJ2-5	CASSRGVQTVQETQYF
TRBV4-2	TRBJ2-1	CASSQGSGDEQFF
TRBV12-3/TRBV12-4	TRBJ1-2	CASKPTGAYGYTF
TRBV18	TRBJ2-7	CASSPPSSSYEQYF
TRBV4-2	TRBJ2-2	CASSQRLWGAGELFF
TRBV6-2/TRBV6-3	TRBJ2-1	CASSYVALAIHEQFF
TRBV23-1	TRBJ2-1	CPCILSGDYNEQFF
TRBV20-1	TRBJ2-7	CSIPGQGVLEQYF
TRBV2	TRBJ2-7	CASSSPGGSYEQYF
TRBV12-3/TRBV12-4	TRBJ2-7	CASSLATTDYEQYF
TRBV3-1	TRBJ1-6	CASSQDDGPNSPLHF
TRBV5-1	TRBJ2-7	CASSLQGLEQYF
TRBV9	TRBJ2-7	CASSVDTVSSYEQYF
TRBV27	TRBJ2-3	CASSQPLAGGVGTQYF
TRBV6-1	TRBJ1-1	CASSNRRGSEAFF
TRBV15	TRBJ2-5	CATSRDLSGQYRQETQYF
TRBV5-6	TRBJ1-1	CASSFDRAQAEAFF
TRBV19	TRBJ1-5	CASSTRDRGRWNQPQHF
TRBV7-3	TRBJ2-2	CASSLAGTPNTGELFF
TRBV7-2	TRBJ2-1	CASSLGLAGDGEQFF
TRBV12-3/TRBV12-4	TRBJ1-5	CASSWGPNQPQHF